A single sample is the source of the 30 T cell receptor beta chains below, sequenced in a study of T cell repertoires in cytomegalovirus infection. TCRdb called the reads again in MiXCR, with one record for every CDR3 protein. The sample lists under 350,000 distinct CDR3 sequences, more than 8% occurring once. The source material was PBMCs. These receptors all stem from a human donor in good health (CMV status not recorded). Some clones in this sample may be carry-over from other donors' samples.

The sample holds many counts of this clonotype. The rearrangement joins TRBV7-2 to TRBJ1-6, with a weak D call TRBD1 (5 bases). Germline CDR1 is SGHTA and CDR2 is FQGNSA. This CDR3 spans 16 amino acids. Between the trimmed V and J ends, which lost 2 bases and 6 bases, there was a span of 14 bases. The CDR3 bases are TGTGCCAGCAGCTTAACTAGGGGCAGGTTTAATTCACCCCTCCACTTT. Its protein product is CASSLTRGRFNSPLHF.

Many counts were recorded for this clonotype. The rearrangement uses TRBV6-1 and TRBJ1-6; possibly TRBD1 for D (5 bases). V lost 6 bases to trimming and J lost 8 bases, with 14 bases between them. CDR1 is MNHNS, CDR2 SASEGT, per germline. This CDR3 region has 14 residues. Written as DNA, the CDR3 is TGTGCCAGCAGGGACGCGGGGGGGTATTCACCCCTCCACTTT. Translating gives CASRDAGGYSPLHF.

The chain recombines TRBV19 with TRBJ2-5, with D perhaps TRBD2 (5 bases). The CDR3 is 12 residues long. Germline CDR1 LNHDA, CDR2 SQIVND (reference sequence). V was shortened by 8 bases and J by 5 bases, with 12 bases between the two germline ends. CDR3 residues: CASEDRGETQYF. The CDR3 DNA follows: TGTGCCAGTGAAGACCGAGGGGAGACCCAGTACTTC.

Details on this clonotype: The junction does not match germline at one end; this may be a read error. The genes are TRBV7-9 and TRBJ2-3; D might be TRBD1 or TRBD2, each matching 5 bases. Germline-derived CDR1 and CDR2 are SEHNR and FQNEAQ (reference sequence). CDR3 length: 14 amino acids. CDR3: CVSTPGRSTDTQYF. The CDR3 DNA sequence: TGTGTCAGCACGCCGGGACGGAGCACAGATACGCAGTATTTT.

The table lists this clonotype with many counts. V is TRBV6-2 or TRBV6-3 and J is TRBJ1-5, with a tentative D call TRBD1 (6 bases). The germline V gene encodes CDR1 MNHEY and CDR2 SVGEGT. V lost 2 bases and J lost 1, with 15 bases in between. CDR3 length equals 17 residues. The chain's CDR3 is CASSYPTGTWSNQPQHF. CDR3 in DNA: TGTGCCAGCAGTTACCCCACCGGGACATGGAGCAATCAGCCCCAGCATTTT.

CDR3 nucleotides: TGCAGTGCTTGGACTAGCGGAAGATTCACAGATACGCAGTATTTT. It translates to CSAWTSGRFTDTQYF. V is TRBV20-1 and J is TRBJ2-3, with TRBD2 matching 10 bases. The CDR3 sequence is 15 residues long. CDR1 and CDR2 from the germline V gene are DFQATT and SNEGSKA (reference sequence). Losses at the gene ends were 5 bases for V and 2 bases for J; bases not matched to a gene: 7.

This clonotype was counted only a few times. In nucleotides, the CDR3 is TGTGCCAGCAGTAGAAGGGGTTGGAGCGGGGGGACTAACAATGAGCAGTTCTTC. Its translation is CASSRRGWSGGTNNEQFF. This sequence joins TRBV2 and TRBJ2-1, with 9 bases aligning to TRBD2. Germline CDR1 SNHLY, CDR2 FYNNEI. The length of the CDR3 is 18 residues. Trimming cost V 5 bases and J 5 bases; bases outside gene matches: 16.

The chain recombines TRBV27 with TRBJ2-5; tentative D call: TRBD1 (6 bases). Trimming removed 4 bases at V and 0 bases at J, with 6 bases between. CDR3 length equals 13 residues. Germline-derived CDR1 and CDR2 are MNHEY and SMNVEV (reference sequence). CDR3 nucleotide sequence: TGTGCCAGCAGTTGGACAGACCAAGAGACCCAGTACTTC. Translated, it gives CASSWTDQETQYF.

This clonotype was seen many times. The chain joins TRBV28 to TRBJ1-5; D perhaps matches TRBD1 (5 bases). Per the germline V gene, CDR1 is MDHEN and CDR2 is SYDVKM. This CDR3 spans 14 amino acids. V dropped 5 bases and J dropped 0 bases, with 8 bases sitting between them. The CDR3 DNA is TGTGCCAGCAGTCCCAGGGTTAGCAATCAGCCCCAGCATTTT. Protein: CASSPRVSNQPQHF.

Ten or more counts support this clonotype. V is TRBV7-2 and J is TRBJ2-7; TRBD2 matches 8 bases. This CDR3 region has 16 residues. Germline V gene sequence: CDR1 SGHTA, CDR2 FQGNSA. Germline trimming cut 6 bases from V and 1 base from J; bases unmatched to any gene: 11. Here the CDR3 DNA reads TGTGCCAGCAGACCCACTAGCGGACTAAATTCCTACGAGCAGTACTTC. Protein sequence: CASRPTSGLNSYEQYF.

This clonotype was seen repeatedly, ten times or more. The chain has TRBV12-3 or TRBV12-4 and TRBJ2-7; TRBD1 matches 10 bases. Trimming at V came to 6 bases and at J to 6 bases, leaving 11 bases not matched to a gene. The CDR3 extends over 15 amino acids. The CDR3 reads CASSLLLGQGIEQYF. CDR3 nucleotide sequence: TGTGCCAGCAGCCTTCTCCTGGGACAGGGGATCGAGCAGTACTTC.

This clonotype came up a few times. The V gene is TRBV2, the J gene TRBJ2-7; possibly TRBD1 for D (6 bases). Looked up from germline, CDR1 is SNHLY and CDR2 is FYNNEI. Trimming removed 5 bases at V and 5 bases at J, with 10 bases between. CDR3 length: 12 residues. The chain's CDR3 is CASSQQGHEQYF. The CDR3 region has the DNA TGTGCCAGCAGTCAACAGGGACACGAGCAGTACTTC.

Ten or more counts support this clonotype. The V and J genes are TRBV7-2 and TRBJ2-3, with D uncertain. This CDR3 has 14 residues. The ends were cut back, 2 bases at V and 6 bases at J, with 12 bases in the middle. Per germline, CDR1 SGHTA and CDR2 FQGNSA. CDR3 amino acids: CASSLPPRTDTQYF. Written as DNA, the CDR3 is TGTGCCAGCAGCTTACCTCCCCGGACGGATACGCAGTATTTT.

DNA of the CDR3: TGTGCCAGCAGGGGGAGGAAAGAGACCCAGTACTTC. Amino acid sequence: CASRGRKETQYF. V usage is TRBV11-1 and J usage is TRBJ2-5; tentative D call: TRBD2 (6 bases). V was shortened by 6 bases and J by 3 bases, with 8 bases between the two germline ends. CDR3 length equals 12 residues. Germline CDR1 is SGHAT and CDR2 is FQDESV (reference sequence). Variable domain in full (rest from reference TRBV11-1 and TRBJ2-5): EAEVAQSPRYKITEKSQAVAFWCDPISGHATLYWYRQILGQGPELLVQFQDESVVDDSQLPKDRFSAERLKGVDSTLKIQPAELGDSAMYLCASRGRKETQYFGPGTRLLVL.

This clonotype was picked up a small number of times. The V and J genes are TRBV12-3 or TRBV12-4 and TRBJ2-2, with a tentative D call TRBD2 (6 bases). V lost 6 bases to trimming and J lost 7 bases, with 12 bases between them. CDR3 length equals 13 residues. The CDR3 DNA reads TGTGCCAGCAGCTCTGGGGGAGGCGGGGAGCTGTTTTTT. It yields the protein CASSSGGGGELFF.

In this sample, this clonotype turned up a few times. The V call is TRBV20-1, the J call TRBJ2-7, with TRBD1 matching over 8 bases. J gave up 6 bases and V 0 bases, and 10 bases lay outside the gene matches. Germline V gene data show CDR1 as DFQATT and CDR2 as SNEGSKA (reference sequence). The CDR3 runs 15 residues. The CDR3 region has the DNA TGCAGTGCTAGAGATCTTCGGCAGGGGGCTGGCGAGCAGTACTTC. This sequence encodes CSARDLRQGAGEQYF.

The CDR3 region has the DNA TGTGCCAGCAGTCTTGAGACCCGCGCGGGAATTATCTACGAGCAGTACTTC. It specifies CASSLETRAGIIYEQYF. This chain links TRBV6-2 or TRBV6-3 with TRBJ2-7, with D possibly matching TRBD2 (6 bases). Germline V CDR1 and CDR2: MNHEY, SVGEGT. Deletions cut 5 bases from V and 3 bases from J, with 23 bases between. The CDR3 is made up of 17 amino acids.

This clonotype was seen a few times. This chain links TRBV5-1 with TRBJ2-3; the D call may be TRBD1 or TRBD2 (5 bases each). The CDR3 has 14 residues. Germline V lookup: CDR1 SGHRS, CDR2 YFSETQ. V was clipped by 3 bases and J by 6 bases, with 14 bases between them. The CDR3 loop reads CASSSGPPLDTQYF. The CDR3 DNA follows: TGCGCCAGCAGCTCGGGACCGCCCCTGGATACGCAGTATTTT.

The CDR3 loop reads CASSSSTAYQPQHF. The CDR3 DNA sequence: TGTGCCAGCAGTTCCTCGACAGCTTATCAGCCCCAGCATTTT. This chain joins TRBV12-3 or TRBV12-4 and TRBJ1-5; TRBD1 might be the D (5 bases). The ends were cut back, 4 bases at V and 5 bases at J, with 12 bases in the middle. This CDR3 comprises 14 residues.

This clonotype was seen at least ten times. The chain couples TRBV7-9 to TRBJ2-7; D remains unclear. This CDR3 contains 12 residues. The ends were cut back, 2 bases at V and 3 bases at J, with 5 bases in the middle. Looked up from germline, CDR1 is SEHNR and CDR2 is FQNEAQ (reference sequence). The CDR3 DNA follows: TGTGCCAGCAGCTTATCCCACTACGAGCAGTACTTC. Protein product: CASSLSHYEQYF. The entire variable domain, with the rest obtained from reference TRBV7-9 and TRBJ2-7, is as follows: DTGVSQNPRHKITKRGQNVTFRCDPISEHNRLYWYRQTLGQGPEFLTYFQNEAQLEKSRLLSDRFSAERPKGSFSTLEIQRTEQGDSAMYLCASSLSHYEQYFGPGTRLTVT.

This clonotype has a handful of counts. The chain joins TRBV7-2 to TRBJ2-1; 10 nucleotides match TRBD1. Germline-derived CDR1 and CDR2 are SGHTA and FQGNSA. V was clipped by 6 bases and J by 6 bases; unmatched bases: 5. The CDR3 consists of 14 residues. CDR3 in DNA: TGTGCCAGCAGAAACCGGGACAGGGGCAATGAGCAGTTCTTC. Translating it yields CASRNRDRGNEQFF.

This CDR3 is CASSLAPAGNSPLHF. The CDR3 DNA reads as TGTGCCAGCAGCTTGGCACCCGCGGGTAATTCACCCCTCCACTTT. This sequence joins TRBV5-4 and TRBJ1-6, with unresolved D. The germline V gene encodes CDR1 SGHNT and CDR2 YYREEE (reference sequence). The V and J ends lost 0 bases and 6 bases respectively, with 10 bases between them. The CDR3 runs to 15 residues.

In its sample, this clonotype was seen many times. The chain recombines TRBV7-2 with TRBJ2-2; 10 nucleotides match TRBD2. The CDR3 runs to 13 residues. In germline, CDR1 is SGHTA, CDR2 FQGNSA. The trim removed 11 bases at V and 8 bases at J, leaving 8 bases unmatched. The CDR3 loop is CAGSGGADGELFF. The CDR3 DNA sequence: TGTGCCGGAAGCGGGGGGGCCGATGGGGAGCTGTTTTTT.

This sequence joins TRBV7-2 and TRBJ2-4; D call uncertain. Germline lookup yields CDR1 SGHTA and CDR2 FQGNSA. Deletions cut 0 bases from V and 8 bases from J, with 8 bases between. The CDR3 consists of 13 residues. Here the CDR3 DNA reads TGTGCCAGCAGCTTAGCGGCTGAGGACATTCAGTACTTC. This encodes CASSLAAEDIQYF.

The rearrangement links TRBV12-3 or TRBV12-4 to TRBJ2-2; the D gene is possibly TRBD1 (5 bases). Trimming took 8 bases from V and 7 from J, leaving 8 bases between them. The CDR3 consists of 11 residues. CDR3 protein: CASSTVGELFF. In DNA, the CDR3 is TGTGCCAGCTCGACAGTCGGGGAGCTGTTTTTT.

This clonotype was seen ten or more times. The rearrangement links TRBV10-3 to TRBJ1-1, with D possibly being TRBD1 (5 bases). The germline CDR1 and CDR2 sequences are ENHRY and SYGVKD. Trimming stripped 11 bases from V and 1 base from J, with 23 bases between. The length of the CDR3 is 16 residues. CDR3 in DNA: TGTGCCTCCCGATTGGGGGTTGCCGGAACGAACACTGAAGCTTTCTTT. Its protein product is CASRLGVAGTNTEAFF.

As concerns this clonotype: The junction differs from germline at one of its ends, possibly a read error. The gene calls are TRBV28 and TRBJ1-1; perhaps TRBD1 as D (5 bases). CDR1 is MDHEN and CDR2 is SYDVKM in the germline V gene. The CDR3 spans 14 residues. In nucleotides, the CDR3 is TGTGGCAGCAGTTTTCCAGGGCGGAGGACTGAAGCTTTCTTT. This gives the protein CGSSFPGRRTEAFF.

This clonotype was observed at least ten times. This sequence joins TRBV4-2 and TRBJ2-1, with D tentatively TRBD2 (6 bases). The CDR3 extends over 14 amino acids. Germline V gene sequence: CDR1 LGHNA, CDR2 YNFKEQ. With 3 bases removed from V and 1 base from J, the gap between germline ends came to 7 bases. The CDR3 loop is CASSHGGSYNEQFF. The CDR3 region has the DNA TGTGCCAGCAGCCACGGGGGTTCCTACAATGAGCAGTTCTTC.

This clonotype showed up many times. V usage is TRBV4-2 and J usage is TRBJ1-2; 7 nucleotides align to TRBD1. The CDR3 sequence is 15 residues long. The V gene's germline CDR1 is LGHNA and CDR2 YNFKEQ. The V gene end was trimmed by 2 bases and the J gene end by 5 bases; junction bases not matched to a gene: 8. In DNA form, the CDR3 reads TGTGCCAGCAGCCAAACCCTGGGACAGTTTTATGGCTACACCTTC. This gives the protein CASSQTLGQFYGYTF.

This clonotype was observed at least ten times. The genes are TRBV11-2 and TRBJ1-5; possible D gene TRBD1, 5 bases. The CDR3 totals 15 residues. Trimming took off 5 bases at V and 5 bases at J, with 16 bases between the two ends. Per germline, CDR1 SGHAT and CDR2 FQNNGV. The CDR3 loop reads CASSHTQGSHQPQHF. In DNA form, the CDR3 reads TGTGCCAGCAGCCACACCCAGGGTTCCCATCAGCCCCAGCATTTT.